The subject of this entry is one TCR beta chain. These data originate in a study of blood T cell repertoires in COVID-19. Per the original data handling: Quantification of nucleated cells was approximated via reference gene primer amplification. The data were produced by immunoSEQ multiplex PCR, yet TCRdb's version contains in-frame clones alone and is incomplete. V and J calls and clone size follow that table, whereas D and trimming were derived from the DNA. The table has fewer than 200,000 clones, approximately 82% seen once; the top ten hold 3.5% to 5%. Participants' reported clinical history set cohort assignment. This CDR3 is 15 amino acids long. CDR1 and CDR2 from the germline V gene are SGHDN and FVKESK. After removal of 8 bases from V and 8 bases from J, the junction contained 14 bases not matched to a gene.

V is TRBV14 and J is TRBJ2-1; 8 nucleotides line up with TRBD2. The receptor comes from a woman aged 50 to 60 who had recovered from COVID-19. Sequenced material: PBMCs or T cells enriched from blood (not recorded which). Here the CDR3 reads CASGKTGGPGDEQFF. The CDR3 nucleotides read TGTGCCAGCGGGAAGACGGGAGGGCCGGGCGATGAGCAGTTCTTC.